The 31 T cell receptor beta chains given below trace back to one sample, sequenced in a study of cytomegalovirus exposure and HLA in healthy donors. Researchers ran the PCR with 60 Vbeta and 13 Jbeta primers. Method: immunoSEQ multiplex PCR; TCRdb's copy keeps in-frame clones and lacks some. The data show some 190,000 clones, around 73% seen once. Sequencing used PBMCs. The receptors derive from a woman under 40 in good health and CMV-seropositive.

CDR3 bases: TGTGCCAGCAGCCCAAGGCCAGGGTACGGAAACACCATATATTTT. Translation gives CASSPRPGYGNTIYF. The chain couples TRBV7-2 to TRBJ1-3; D may be TRBD1 (5 bases). The V gene's germline CDR1 is SGHTA and CDR2 FQGNSA. With 5 bases removed from V and 4 bases from J, the gap between germline ends came to 15 bases. This CDR3 region has 15 residues.

V and J are TRBV5-4 and TRBJ1-2; D unresolved. The CDR3 has 12 residues. V dropped 4 bases and J dropped 6 bases, with 10 bases sitting between them. CDR1 is SGHNT and CDR2 is YYREEE in the germline V gene (reference sequence). The CDR3 region has the DNA TGTGCCAGCAGCCCAGGCAGTCATGGCTACACCTTC. It is translated as CASSPGSHGYTF. Full variable domain (missing parts from reference TRBV5-4 and TRBJ1-2): ETGVTQSPTHLIKTRGQQVTLRCSSQSGHNTVSWYQQALGQGPQFIFQYYREEENGRGNFPPRFSGLQFPNYSSELNVNALELDDSALYLCASSPGSHGYTFGSGTRLTVV.

The rearrangement links TRBV30 to TRBJ1-1; D not resolved. V lost 3 bases and J lost 1, with 9 bases in between. Germline CDR1 and CDR2: GTSNPN and SVGIG (reference sequence). This CDR3 is 13 amino acids long. The CDR3 loop is CAWRLQQNTEAFF. The CDR3 DNA follows: TGTGCCTGGAGGCTGCAACAGAACACTGAAGCTTTCTTT.

The genes are TRBV4-3 and TRBJ2-7; TRBD2 aligns across 8 bases. Germline V lookup: CDR1 LGHNA, CDR2 YSLEER. The CDR3 spans 17 residues. After removal of 2 bases from V and 2 bases from J, the junction contained 11 bases not matched to a gene. CDR3 DNA sequence: TGCGCCAGCAGCCAACTACTCACTAGCGGCCCCCCCTACGAGCAGTACTTC. Protein: CASSQLLTSGPPYEQYF.

The V gene is TRBV6-4, the J gene TRBJ2-3; 7 bases align to TRBD1. The CDR3 contains 14 residues. From germline, CDR1 is MRHNA and CDR2 SNTAGT. Trimming at V came to 2 bases and at J to 2 bases, leaving 1 base not matched to a gene. CDR3 sequence reads: CASSDKGATDTQYF. The CDR3 coding sequence is TGTGCCAGCAGTGACAAGGGGGCCACAGATACGCAGTATTTT.

A note on this clone: Other DNA sequences in the sample encode the same CDR3. This chain joins TRBV2 and TRBJ1-2; D is perhaps TRBD1 (5 bases). The germline CDR1 and CDR2 sequences are SNHLY and FYNNEI. Trimming removed 6 bases from V and 7 bases from J, with 21 bases in between. The length of the CDR3 is 15 residues. CDR3 sequence: CASRPPRGVLSGYTF. CDR3 coding DNA: TGTGCCAGCAGGCCTCCCCGGGGGGTCCTCTCTGGCTACACCTTC.

This CDR3 reads CAWRREYNEQFF. The CDR3 DNA reads as TGTGCCTGGAGGCGGGAGTACAATGAGCAGTTCTTC. The genes are TRBV30 and TRBJ2-1; TRBD2 agrees at 7 bases. J gave up 4 bases and V 3 bases, and 0 bases lay outside the gene matches. The CDR3 contains 12 residues. Germline V gene sequence: CDR1 GTSNPN, CDR2 SVGIG (reference sequence).

This clone occurred a few times. V and J are TRBV28 and TRBJ2-7, with D uncertain. Trimming removed 3 bases at V and 4 bases at J, with 13 bases between. This CDR3 contains 14 residues. Germline V CDR1 and CDR2: MDHEN, SYDVKM. The CDR3 is CASSFAEVPYEQYF. The CDR3 region has the DNA TGTGCCAGCAGTTTCGCAGAGGTACCTTACGAGCAGTACTTC.

The chain links TRBV4-3 to TRBJ2-3; 11 bases line up with TRBD2. The CDR3 runs 13 residues. With 0 bases clipped from V and 11 bases from J, the junction kept 1 base outside the gene matches. The germline gives CDR1 LGHNA, CDR2 YSLEER. The CDR3 DNA follows: TGCGCCAGCAGCCAAGATGGGACTAGCGGGCAGTATTTT. It is translated as CASSQDGTSGQYF.

This clone turned up a few times. The chain uses TRBV5-4 and TRBJ1-2; D may be TRBD1 (6 bases). The CDR3 spans 16 residues. Germline values: CDR1 SGHNT, CDR2 YYREEE (reference sequence). Between the trimmed V and J ends, which lost 0 bases and 1 base, there was a span of 13 bases. This CDR3 is CASSLAGGQLNYGYTF. The CDR3 DNA reads as TGTGCCAGCAGCTTGGCCGGGGGGCAGCTTAACTATGGCTACACCTTC.

The chain couples TRBV4-2 to TRBJ2-3; TRBD2 aligns across 15 bases. V lost 4 bases, J lost 4 bases, and 3 bases stayed unmatched. CDR3 length: 16 amino acids. Germline V lookup: CDR1 LGHNA, CDR2 YNFKEQ. In nucleotides, the CDR3 is TGTGCCAGCAGCCGGACTAGCGGGGGGGCACCAGATACGCAGTATTTT. The encoded protein is CASSRTSGGAPDTQYF.

The chain employs TRBV28 and TRBJ1-2, with 10 bases lining up with TRBD1. Germline V gene sequence: CDR1 MDHEN, CDR2 SYDVKM. After removal of 9 bases from V and 6 bases from J, the junction contained 7 bases not matched to a gene. This CDR3 has 13 amino acids. CDR3 protein: CASAGTGVNGYTF. In DNA form, the CDR3 reads TGTGCCAGTGCGGGGACAGGGGTAAATGGCTACACCTTC.

This chain connects TRBV19 to TRBJ2-2; D is unresolved. Per the germline V gene, CDR1 is LNHDA and CDR2 is SQIVND (reference sequence). The CDR3 spans 14 residues. Deletions cut 10 bases from V and 6 bases from J, with 18 bases between. In DNA form, the CDR3 reads TGTGCCATTAATGACCCGAACAGAGCCGGGGAGCTGTTTTTT. Amino acid sequence: CAINDPNRAGELFF.

The chain recombines TRBV7-2 with TRBJ1-5, with D perhaps TRBD1 (5 bases). CDR1 is SGHTA and CDR2 is FQGNSA in the germline V gene. V was shortened by 0 bases and J by 4 bases, with 10 bases between the two germline ends. The CDR3 loop spans 15 amino acids. The CDR3 bases are TGTGCCAGCAGCTTAGCGGGGGGGGGTAATCAGCCCCAGCATTTT. Amino acids: CASSLAGGGNQPQHF.

This clone was seen a few times. The V and J genes are TRBV5-1 and TRBJ2-7; weak D call: TRBD2 (5 bases). The V end was cut by 3 bases, the J end by 2 bases, with 12 bases between. CDR1 and CDR2 from the germline V gene are SGHRS and YFSETQ. The CDR3 runs 14 residues. Written as DNA, the CDR3 is TGCGCCAGCAGCTCGCAGGCGGGTCCCTACGAGCAGTACTTC. Its translation: CASSSQAGPYEQYF.

This sequence joins TRBV7-2 and TRBJ2-5, with D hard to call. Trimming shortened V by 3 bases and J by 5 bases, and 4 bases separated the two germline ends. CDR3 size: 11 residues. Germline assignment: CDR1 SGHTA and CDR2 FQGNSA. CDR3 nucleotides: TGTGCCAGCAGCTTCGGGGAGACCCAGTACTTC. It specifies CASSFGETQYF.

As DNA, the CDR3 is TGTGCCAGCACCTACCTTGGCGGAACTGAAGCTTTCTTT. This gives the protein CASTYLGGTEAFF. V is TRBV28 and J is TRBJ1-1; D is undetermined. The germline gives CDR1 MDHEN, CDR2 SYDVKM. CDR3 size: 13 residues. V lost 7 bases and J 5 bases, leaving 14 bases between the germline ends.

This clone was found a few times. The chain combines TRBV7-8 with TRBJ1-5, with D possibly matching TRBD1 (6 bases). The ends were cut back, 1 base at V and 3 bases at J, with 10 bases in the middle. The germline V gene encodes CDR1 SGHVS and CDR2 FQNEAQ. This CDR3 contains 15 residues. This CDR3 is CASSLEGHYNQPQHF. Here the CDR3 DNA reads TGTGCCAGCAGCTTAGAGGGACACTACAATCAGCCCCAGCATTTT. The complete variable domain, with remaining parts taken from reference TRBV7-8 and TRBJ1-5, reads GAGVSQSPRYKVAKRGQDVALRCDPISGHVSLFWYQQALGQGPEFLTYFQNEAQLDKSGLPSDRFFAERPEGSVSTLKIQRTQQEDSAVYLCASSLEGHYNQPQHFGDGTRLSIL.

The rearrangement joins TRBV7-2 to TRBJ2-3, with 9 nucleotides matching TRBD2. The CDR3 extends over 14 amino acids. Looked up from germline, CDR1 is SGHTA and CDR2 is FQGNSA. V was clipped by 5 bases and J by 2 bases; unmatched bases: 2. CDR3 sequence (DNA): TGTGCCAGCAGCCGGACTAGCGCCACAGATACGCAGTATTTT. Its translation is CASSRTSATDTQYF.

In this sample, this clone turned up once. The chain combines TRBV10-3 with TRBJ2-1, with 11 bases aligning to TRBD2. After removal of 2 bases from V and 5 bases from J, the junction contained 2 bases not matched to a gene. Per the germline V gene, CDR1 is ENHRY and CDR2 is SYGVKD. This CDR3 comprises 15 residues. Here the CDR3 DNA reads TGTGCCATCAGTGAGAGGACTAGCGGGCACAATGAGCAGTTCTTC. Its protein is CAISERTSGHNEQFF.

V is TRBV4-1 and J is TRBJ1-3; weak D call: TRBD1 (5 bases). This CDR3 has 17 amino acids. Germline assignment: CDR1 MGHRA and CDR2 YSYEKL. Trimming took 4 bases from V and 1 from J, leaving 17 bases between them. CDR3 bases: TGCGCCAGCAGCCGACCCACGGGGGATAAGTCTGGAAACACCATATATTTT. Protein sequence: CASSRPTGDKSGNTIYF.

The rearrangement uses TRBV11-3 and TRBJ2-3; 9 bases line up with TRBD1. Germline V gene lookup returns CDR1 SGHNT and CDR2 YENEEA. The length of the CDR3 is 16 residues. V lost 6 bases and J lost 3; bases outside the gene matches: 10. CDR3 sequence: CASSLGPGQGTDTQYF. The CDR3 DNA is TGTGCCAGCAGTCTAGGACCTGGACAGGGGACAGATACGCAGTATTTT.

This clone occurred once. This sequence joins TRBV28 and TRBJ2-7; 9 positions agree with TRBD1. Trimming took 6 bases from V and 0 from J; bases not matched to a gene: 9. The CDR3 runs 16 residues. Germline V CDR1 and CDR2: MDHEN, SYDVKM. The CDR3 loop reads CASRSSGTGYSYEQYF. The DNA for the CDR3 is TGTGCCAGCAGGAGTTCGGGGACAGGGTACTCCTACGAGCAGTACTTC.

CDR3 DNA: TGTGCCAGCAGTGCGAGGGGTAGGGGACAGGGCGAGCAGTACTTC. Protein sequence: CASSARGRGQGEQYF. The chain couples TRBV7-2 to TRBJ2-7, with TRBD1 identical over 9 bases. Germline values: CDR1 SGHTA, CDR2 FQGNSA. J was trimmed by 6 bases and V by 6 bases; bases with no gene match: 12. This CDR3 has 15 residues.

The V and J genes are TRBV19 and TRBJ1-3, with D unresolved. Trimming shortened V by 3 bases and J by 0 bases, and 9 bases separated the two germline ends. This CDR3 has 15 amino acids. Germline CDR1 LNHDA, CDR2 SQIVND (reference sequence). The CDR3 DNA is TGTGCCAGTAGTATTCGGAGGAGCTCTGGAAACACCATATATTTT. Amino acids: CASSIRRSSGNTIYF.

The J gene is TRBJ2-1, the V gene TRBV2; 12 bases map to TRBD2. The CDR3 contains 14 residues. Losses at the gene ends were 7 bases for V and 7 bases for J; bases not matched to a gene: 5. Germline CDR1 reads SNHLY; CDR2 reads FYNNEI. The CDR3 reads CASTRTSGNNEQFF. CDR3 nucleotide sequence: TGTGCCAGCACTAGGACTAGCGGGAATAATGAGCAGTTCTTC.

This clone has just one count. The V gene is TRBV5-8, the J gene TRBJ1-5; D might be TRBD1 (6 bases). The CDR3 totals 13 residues. Trimming stripped 2 bases from V and 7 bases from J, with 10 bases between. Germline V gene data show CDR1 as SGHTS and CDR2 as YDEGEE. In nucleotides, the CDR3 is TGTGCCAGCAGCTTACAGGGTTTCCAGCCCCAGCATTTT. Protein: CASSLQGFQPQHF.

This chain connects TRBV6-5 to TRBJ1-2; D gene unclear. The V end was cut by 6 bases, the J end by 4 bases, with 15 bases between. CDR1 is MNHEY and CDR2 is SVGAGI in the germline V gene. There are 14 residues in the CDR3. The CDR3 is CASRSGRQAYGYTF. CDR3 DNA sequence: TGTGCCAGCAGGTCAGGCAGGCAGGCCTATGGCTACACCTTC.

The CDR3 DNA follows: TGTGCCAGCAGCGGGGGTCGGGGGGCCAACAATGAGCAGTTCTTC. Translation: CASSGGRGANNEQFF. The chain couples TRBV4-2 to TRBJ2-1; tentatively, D is TRBD2 (7 bases). V gave up 5 bases and J gave up 5 bases, with 16 bases separating them. The CDR3 spans 15 residues. CDR1 is LGHNA and CDR2 is YNFKEQ in the germline V gene.

The V call is TRBV19, the J call TRBJ2-5; 8 bases agree with TRBD2. CDR1 LNHDA and CDR2 SQIVND come from the germline V gene (reference sequence). The length of the CDR3 is 16 residues. Trimming removed 5 bases from V and 2 bases from J; junction bases left unmatched: 10. This CDR3 is CASSERKRGNQETQYF. In DNA form, the CDR3 reads TGTGCCAGTAGTGAAAGAAAGCGGGGGAATCAAGAGACCCAGTACTTC.

The chain carries TRBV7-9 and TRBJ1-2, with D maybe TRBD1 (5 bases). The germline V and J ends were trimmed by 5 bases and 4 bases, with 11 bases remaining between them. CDR1 is SEHNR and CDR2 is FQNEAQ in the germline V gene (reference sequence). The CDR3 spans 13 residues. CDR3 bases: TGTGCCAGCAGCCCCCTCGGGGGCTATGGCTACACCTTC. Its protein product is CASSPLGGYGYTF.